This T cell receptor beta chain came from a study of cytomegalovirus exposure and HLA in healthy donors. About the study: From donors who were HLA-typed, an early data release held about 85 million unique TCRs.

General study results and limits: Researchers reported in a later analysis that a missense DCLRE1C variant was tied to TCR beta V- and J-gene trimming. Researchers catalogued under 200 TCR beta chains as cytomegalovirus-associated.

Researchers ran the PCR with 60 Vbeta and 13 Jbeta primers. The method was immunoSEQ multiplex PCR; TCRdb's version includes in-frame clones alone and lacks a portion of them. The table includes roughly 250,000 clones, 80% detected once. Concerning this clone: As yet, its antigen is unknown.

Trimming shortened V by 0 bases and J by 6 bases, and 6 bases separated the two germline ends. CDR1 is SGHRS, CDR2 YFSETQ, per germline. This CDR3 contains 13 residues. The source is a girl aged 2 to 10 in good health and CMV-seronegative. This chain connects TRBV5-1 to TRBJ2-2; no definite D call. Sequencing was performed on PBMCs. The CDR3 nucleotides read TGCGCCAGCAGCTTGGGAGTTGCCGGGGAGCTGTTTTTT. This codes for CASSLGVAGELFF.